Listed below are T cell receptor beta chains from one sample, sequenced in a study of cytomegalovirus exposure and HLA in healthy donors. This table comes from immunoSEQ multiplex PCR, and its TCRdb copy is limited to in-frame clones, with some not included. Of a few hundred thousand clones detected, approximately 82% appear once; the ten largest clones hold roughly 0.58%. The sequenced sample consisted of PBMCs. The receptors come from a woman between 40 and 50 years old in good health and CMV-seronegative. Both conserved end residues are trimmed from each CDR3. Each record gives: V gene, clone size, D gene, J gene, CDR3 protein. A D gene is named only where the DNA matches it firmly. Only some rows state a clone size, as once, few, many or a class for expanded clones.

V: TRBV7-9
size: once
D: NA
J: TRBJ2-6
CDR3: ASSFLGAPGANVLT

V: TRBV5-6
size: NA
D: TRBD2
J: TRBJ2-3
CDR3: ASSLGEGTDTQY

V: TRBV18
size: NA
D: TRBD1
J: TRBJ1-1
CDR3: ASSLWGQGASFDTEAF

V: TRBV11-2
size: NA
D: NA
J: TRBJ2-5
CDR3: ASSHSGRSTPETQY

V: TRBV5-1
size: NA
D: NA
J: TRBJ1-4
CDR3: ASSVGAGEKLF

V: TRBV2
size: NA
D: NA
J: TRBJ2-7
CDR3: ASRYNRDYEQY

V: TRBV19
size: NA
D: NA
J: TRBJ1-1
CDR3: ASSIVGGTEAF

V: TRBV5-1
size: NA
D: TRBD1
J: TRBJ1-1
CDR3: ASSWEGQGDTEAF

V: TRBV28
size: NA
D: NA
J: TRBJ2-7
CDR3: ASSFSWGLGAYEQY

V: TRBV2
size: NA
D: TRBD1
J: TRBJ2-7
CDR3: ASSFDRAYEQY

V: TRBV5-1
size: NA
D: NA
J: TRBJ2-1
CDR3: ASSFSGGRNNEQF

V: TRBV7-9
size: NA
D: NA
J: TRBJ1-1
CDR3: ASSLFGDTEAF

V: TRBV6-6
size: few
D: NA
J: TRBJ1-5
CDR3: ASSPEGRGNNQPQH

V: TRBV27
size: NA
D: NA
J: TRBJ1-1
CDR3: ASSWFSGSNTEAF

V: TRBV29-1
size: NA
D: TRBD1
J: TRBJ2-7
CDR3: SVVGQGALYEQY

V: TRBV2
size: NA
D: NA
J: TRBJ1-1
CDR3: ASSADRPMNTEAF

V: TRBV27
size: NA
D: TRBD2
J: TRBJ2-7
CDR3: ASSPSGGISEQY

V: TRBV7-9
size: NA
D: TRBD1
J: TRBJ1-1
CDR3: ASSPQGSTEAF

V: TRBV7-3
size: NA
D: TRBD2
J: TRBJ2-1
CDR3: ASSLGGGTSYNEQF

V: TRBV6-1
size: NA
D: TRBD1
J: TRBJ1-2
CDR3: ASSTDRGDYGYT

V: TRBV19
size: NA
D: NA
J: TRBJ2-1
CDR3: ASSLAGYNEQF

V: TRBV18
size: NA
D: TRBD1
J: TRBJ1-5
CDR3: ASSTTGVRNQPQH

V: TRBV4-3
size: once
D: TRBD1
J: TRBJ1-2
CDR3: ASSQEVDRGGYT

V: TRBV2
size: NA
D: TRBD1
J: TRBJ2-5
CDR3: ASSQTRDRDRETQY

V: TRBV6-1
size: NA
D: TRBD1
J: TRBJ2-7
CDR3: ASRSGTGVYEQY

V: TRBV5-1
size: NA
D: TRBD1
J: TRBJ1-6
CDR3: ASSSSGTAYNSPLH

V: TRBV6-1
size: NA
D: NA
J: TRBJ1-6
CDR3: ASSEAGSVPNSPLH

V: TRBV19
size: NA
D: TRBD2
J: TRBJ2-3
CDR3: ASSSPGLGLLDTQY

V: TRBV9
size: NA
D: NA
J: TRBJ1-3
CDR3: ASSGVGGDSNFSGNTIY

V: TRBV5-4
size: NA
D: NA
J: TRBJ2-4
CDR3: ASSPRTGGDIQY

V: TRBV12-5
size: few
D: NA
J: TRBJ1-3
CDR3: ASGRRASGNTIY

V: TRBV6-5
size: NA
D: NA
J: TRBJ1-5
CDR3: ASSYRGYQPQH

V: TRBV27
size: NA
D: TRBD1
J: TRBJ2-2
CDR3: ASRPRGGPAGSTGELF

V: TRBV11-2
size: NA
D: TRBD2
J: TRBJ2-4
CDR3: ASALPRGSGGAKNIQY

V: TRBV7-9
size: NA
D: TRBD2
J: TRBJ2-3
CDR3: ASRPRGGTDTQY